This T cell receptor (beta chain) came from a study of Graves' ophthalmopathy and Graves' hyperthyroidism. The authors amplified TCR beta CDR3 regions, and they did so from RNA transcripts for repertoire sequencing. The first round was an RT-PCR with HTBI primers, and the second round was a multiplex PCR. In TCRdb, the multiplex PCR reads were re-called with MiXCR into one record per CDR3 protein. The sample carries hundreds of thousands of distinct CDR3 sequences, 20% to 25% recorded once. In its sample, this clonotype was seen once. The CDR3 runs 15 residues. The germline CDR1 and CDR2 sequences are LNHNV and YYDKDF (reference sequence). V lost 2 bases to trimming and J lost 5 bases, with 16 bases between them. Patients with other autoimmune diseases, uncontrolled infections, pregnancy or lactation were excluded.

The chain couples TRBV15 to TRBJ2-7, with D tentatively TRBD1 or TRBD2 (5 bases each). The clonotype comes from a young woman with stable Graves' hyperthyroidism. The sample was peripheral blood. CDR3 amino acids: CATSRPAGKRHEQYF. In DNA, the CDR3 is TGTGCCACCAGCAGACCCGCAGGGAAGCGGCACGAGCAGTACTTC.